This TCR beta chain was documented in a study of T cell repertoires in cytomegalovirus infection. For the study at large: It can be stated that public TCR beta signatures indicated CMV infection as well as a matching HLA type.

There are a few counts of this clonotype. What it binds is unknown. TCRdb re-called the reads with MiXCR, one entry per CDR3 protein. Counted here are some 600,000 distinct CDR3 sequences, around 24% occurring once; the ten biggest clones make up 8%. The CDR3 spans 16 residues. Germline V gene lookup returns CDR1 ENHRY and CDR2 SYGVKD. Trimming left V 2 bases short and J 1 base short, with 12 bases between. Findings and caveats of the study: Summed public TCR beta family frequency identified CMV carriers bearing the relevant HLA. HLA-C-restricted CMV-specific TCR beta clonotypes were dominant in the ex vivo response.

This chain connects TRBV10-3 to TRBJ2-1, with D possibly being TRBD1 (6 bases). The clonotype originates from a human donor in good health (CMV status not recorded). Some clones in this sample may be carry-over from other donors' samples. Sequenced: CD8+ T cells from PBMCs. CDR3 coding DNA: TGTGCCATCAGTGAGGGGGGCCTCTCTTCCTACAATGAGCAGTTCTTC. Protein product: CAISEGGLSSYNEQFF.